This T cell receptor beta chain derives from a study of blood T cells in healthy people across ages. Germline values: CDR1 MGHRA, CDR2 YSYEKL. This CDR3 contains 15 residues. V dropped 0 bases and J dropped 4 bases, with 12 bases sitting between them. Then a second PCR, running about 6 to 12 cycles, was carried out with a sample-barcoded 5' primer and a J-beta primer mix. TCRdb processed the 5' RACE reads anew with MiXCR; each CDR3 protein has one entry. The table records around 870,000 distinct CDR3 sequences, 25% to 35% of them present only once. This clonotype originated in an elderly woman in good health. Input material: blood. The gene calls are TRBV4-1 and TRBJ2-5; D gene unclear. The CDR3 region has the DNA TGCGCCAGCAGCCAAGAGACAACCAACTCAGAGACCCAGTACTTC. This codes for CASSQETTNSETQYF.